A single T cell receptor beta chain is shown here with its context. What it recognizes is unknown. This sample was taken from a study of early stage breast cancer tumors. Study at large: The ER+/PR+/HER2- tumors included 7 or 8 ductal and a handful of lobular carcinomas.

Study observations and caveats: In about 90% of the 16 patients, blood comparison separated tumor from normal breast.

TCRdb's copy holds only in-frame clones and misses some; the assay was immunoSEQ multiplex PCR. Of about 48,000 clones listed, 83% are singletons. J lost 6 bases, V lost 3 bases, and 7 bases had no gene match. The CDR3 runs to 15 residues. Per germline, CDR1 SGHRS and CDR2 YFSETQ. Sequenced: blood. The genes are TRBV5-1 and TRBJ2-1, with 9 bases matching TRBD1. This TCR derives from a person between 45 and 65 years old with breast cancer. The chain's CDR3 is CASSSWTGETNEQFF. The CDR3 DNA reads as TGCGCCAGCAGCTCCTGGACAGGGGAGACCAATGAGCAGTTCTTC.